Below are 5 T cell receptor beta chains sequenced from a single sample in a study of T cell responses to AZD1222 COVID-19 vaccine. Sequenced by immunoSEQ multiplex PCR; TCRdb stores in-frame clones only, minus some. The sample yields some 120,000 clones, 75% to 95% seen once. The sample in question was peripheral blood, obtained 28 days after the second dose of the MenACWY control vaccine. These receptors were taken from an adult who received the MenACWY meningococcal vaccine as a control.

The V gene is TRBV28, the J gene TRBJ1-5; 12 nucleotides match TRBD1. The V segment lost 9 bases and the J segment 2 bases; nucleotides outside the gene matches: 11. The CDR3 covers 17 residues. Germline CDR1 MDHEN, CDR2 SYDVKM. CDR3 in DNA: TGTGCCAGTCCGGGACAGGGGGCGTACGGAGGCAATCAGCCCCAGCATTTT. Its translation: CASPGQGAYGGNQPQHF.

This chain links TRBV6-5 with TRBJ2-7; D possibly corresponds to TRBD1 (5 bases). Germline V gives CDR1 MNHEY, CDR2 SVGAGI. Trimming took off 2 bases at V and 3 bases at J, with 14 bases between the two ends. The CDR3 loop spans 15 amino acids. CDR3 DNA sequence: TGTGCCAGCAGTTACGGTTTGGACATTGTCTACGAGCAGTACTTC. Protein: CASSYGLDIVYEQYF.

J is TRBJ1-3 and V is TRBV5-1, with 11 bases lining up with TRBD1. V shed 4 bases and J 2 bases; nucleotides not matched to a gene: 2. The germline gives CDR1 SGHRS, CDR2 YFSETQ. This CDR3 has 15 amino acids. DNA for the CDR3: TGCGCCAGCAGCGCGGGACAGGGGGCTGGAAACACCATATATTTT. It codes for CASSAGQGAGNTIYF.

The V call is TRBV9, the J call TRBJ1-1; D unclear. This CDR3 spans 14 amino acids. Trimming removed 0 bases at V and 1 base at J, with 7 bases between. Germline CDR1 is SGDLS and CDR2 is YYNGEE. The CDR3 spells CASSVGVANTEAFF. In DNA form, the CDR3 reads TGTGCCAGCAGCGTAGGTGTGGCGAACACTGAAGCTTTCTTT.

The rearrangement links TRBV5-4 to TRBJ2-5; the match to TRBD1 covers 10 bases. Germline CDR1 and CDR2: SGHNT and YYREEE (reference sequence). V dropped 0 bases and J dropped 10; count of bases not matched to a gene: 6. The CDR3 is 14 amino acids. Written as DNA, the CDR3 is TGTGCCAGCAGCTTGGGGGGACAGGGGCTGGACCAGTACTTC. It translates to CASSLGGQGLDQYF.